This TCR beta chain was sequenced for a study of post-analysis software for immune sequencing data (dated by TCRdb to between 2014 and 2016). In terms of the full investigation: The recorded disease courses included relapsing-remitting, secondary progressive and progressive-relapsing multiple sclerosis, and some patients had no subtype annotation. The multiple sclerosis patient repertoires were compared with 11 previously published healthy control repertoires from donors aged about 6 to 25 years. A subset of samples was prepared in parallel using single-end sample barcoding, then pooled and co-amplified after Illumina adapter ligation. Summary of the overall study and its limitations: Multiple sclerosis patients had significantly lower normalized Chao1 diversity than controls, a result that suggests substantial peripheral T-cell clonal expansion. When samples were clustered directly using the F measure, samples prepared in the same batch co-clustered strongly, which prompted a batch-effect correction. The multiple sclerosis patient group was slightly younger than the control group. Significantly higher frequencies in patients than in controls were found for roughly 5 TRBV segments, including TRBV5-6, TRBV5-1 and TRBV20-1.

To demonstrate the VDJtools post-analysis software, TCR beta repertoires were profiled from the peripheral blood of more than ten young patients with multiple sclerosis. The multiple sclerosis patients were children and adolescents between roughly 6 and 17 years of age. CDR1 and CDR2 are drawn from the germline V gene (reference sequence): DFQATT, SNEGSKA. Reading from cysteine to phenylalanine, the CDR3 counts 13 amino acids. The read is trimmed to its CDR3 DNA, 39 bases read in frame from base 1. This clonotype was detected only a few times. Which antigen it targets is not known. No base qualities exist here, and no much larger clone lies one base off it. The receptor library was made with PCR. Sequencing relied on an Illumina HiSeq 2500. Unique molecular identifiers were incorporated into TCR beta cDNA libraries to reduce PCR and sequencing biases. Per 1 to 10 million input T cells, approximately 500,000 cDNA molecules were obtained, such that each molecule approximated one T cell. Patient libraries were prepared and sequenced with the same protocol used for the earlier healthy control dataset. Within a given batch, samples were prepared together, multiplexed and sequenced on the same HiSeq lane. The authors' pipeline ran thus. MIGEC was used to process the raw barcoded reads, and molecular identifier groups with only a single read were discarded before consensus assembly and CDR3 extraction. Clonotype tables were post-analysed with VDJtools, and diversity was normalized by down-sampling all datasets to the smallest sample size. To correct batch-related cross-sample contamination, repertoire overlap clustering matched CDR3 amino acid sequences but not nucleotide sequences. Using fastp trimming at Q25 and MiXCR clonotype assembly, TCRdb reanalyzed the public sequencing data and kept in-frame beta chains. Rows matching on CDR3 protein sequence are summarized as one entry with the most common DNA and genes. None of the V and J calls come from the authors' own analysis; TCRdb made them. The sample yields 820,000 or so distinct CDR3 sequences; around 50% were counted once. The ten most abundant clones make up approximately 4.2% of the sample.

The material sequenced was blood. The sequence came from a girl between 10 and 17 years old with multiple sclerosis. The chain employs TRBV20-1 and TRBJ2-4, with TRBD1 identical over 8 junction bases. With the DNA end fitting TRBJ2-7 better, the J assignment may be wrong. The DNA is TGCAGTGCTCAGGACAGGGAACCCTACGAGCAGTACTTC. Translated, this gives CSAQDREPYEQYF.